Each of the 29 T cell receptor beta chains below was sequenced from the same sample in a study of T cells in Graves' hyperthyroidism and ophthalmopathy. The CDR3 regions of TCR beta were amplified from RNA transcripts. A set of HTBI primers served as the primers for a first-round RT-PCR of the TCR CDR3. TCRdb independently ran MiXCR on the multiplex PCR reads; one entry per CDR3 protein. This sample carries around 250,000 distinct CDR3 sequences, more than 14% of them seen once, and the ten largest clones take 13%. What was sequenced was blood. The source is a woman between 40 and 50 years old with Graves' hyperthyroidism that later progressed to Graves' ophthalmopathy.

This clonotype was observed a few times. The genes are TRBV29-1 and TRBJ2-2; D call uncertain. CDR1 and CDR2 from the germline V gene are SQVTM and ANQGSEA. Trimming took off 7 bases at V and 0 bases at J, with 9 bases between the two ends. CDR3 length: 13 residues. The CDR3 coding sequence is TGCAGCGCCGAAGGTCCGAACACCGGGGAGCTGTTTTTT. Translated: CSAEGPNTGELFF.

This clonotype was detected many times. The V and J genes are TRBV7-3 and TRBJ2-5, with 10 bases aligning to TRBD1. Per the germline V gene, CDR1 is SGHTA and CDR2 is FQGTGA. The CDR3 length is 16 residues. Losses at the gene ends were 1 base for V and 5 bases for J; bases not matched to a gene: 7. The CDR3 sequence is CASSLNGPDRGETQYF. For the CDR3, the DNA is TGTGCCAGCAGCTTAAATGGACCGGACAGGGGGGAGACCCAGTACTTC.

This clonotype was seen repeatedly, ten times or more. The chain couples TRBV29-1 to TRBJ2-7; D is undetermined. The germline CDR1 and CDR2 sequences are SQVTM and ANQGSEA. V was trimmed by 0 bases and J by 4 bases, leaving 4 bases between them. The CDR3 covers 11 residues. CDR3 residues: CSVEEGYEQYF. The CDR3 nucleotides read TGCAGCGTTGAAGAAGGATACGAGCAGTACTTC.

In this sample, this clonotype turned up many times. CDR3: CASSLKGGGYGYTF. The CDR3 DNA follows: TGTGCCAGCAGTTTAAAGGGCGGAGGCTATGGCTACACCTTC. The chain combines TRBV27 with TRBJ1-2; D unresolved. V was cut by 2 bases and J by 4 bases, with 11 bases left in between. The V gene's germline CDR1 is MNHEY and CDR2 SMNVEV (reference sequence). The CDR3 is 14 residues long.

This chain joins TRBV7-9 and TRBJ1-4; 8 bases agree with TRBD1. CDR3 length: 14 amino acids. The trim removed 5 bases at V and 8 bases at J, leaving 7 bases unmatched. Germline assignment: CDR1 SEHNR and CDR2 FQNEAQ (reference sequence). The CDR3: CASSLGQDFEKLFF. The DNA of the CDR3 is TGTGCCAGCAGCCTGGGACAGGATTTCGAAAAACTGTTTTTT.

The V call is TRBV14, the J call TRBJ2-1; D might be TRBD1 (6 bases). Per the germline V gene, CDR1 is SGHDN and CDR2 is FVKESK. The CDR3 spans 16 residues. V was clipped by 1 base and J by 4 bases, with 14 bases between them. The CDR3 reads CASSQVSRGIYNEQFF. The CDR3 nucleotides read TGTGCCAGCAGCCAAGTGTCTAGGGGGATTTACAATGAGCAGTTCTTC.

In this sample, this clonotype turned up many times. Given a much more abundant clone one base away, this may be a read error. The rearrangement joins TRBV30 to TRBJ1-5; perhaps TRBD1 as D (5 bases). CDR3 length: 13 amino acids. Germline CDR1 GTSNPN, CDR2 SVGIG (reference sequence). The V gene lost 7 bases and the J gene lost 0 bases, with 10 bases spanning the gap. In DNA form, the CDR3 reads TGTGCCTCGGGGCCAGGTAGCAATCAGCCCCAGCATTTT. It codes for CASGPGSNQPQHF.

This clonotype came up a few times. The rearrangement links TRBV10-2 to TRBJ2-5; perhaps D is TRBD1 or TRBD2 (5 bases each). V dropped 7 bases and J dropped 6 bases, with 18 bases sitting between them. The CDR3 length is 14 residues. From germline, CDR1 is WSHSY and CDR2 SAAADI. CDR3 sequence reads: CASNPGTPGQTQYF. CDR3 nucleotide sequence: TGCGCCAGCAACCCCGGGACGCCCGGGCAGACCCAGTACTTC.

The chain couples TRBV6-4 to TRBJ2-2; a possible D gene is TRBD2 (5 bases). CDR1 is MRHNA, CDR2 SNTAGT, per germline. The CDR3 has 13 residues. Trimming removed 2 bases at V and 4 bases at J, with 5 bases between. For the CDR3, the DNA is TGTGCCAGCAGTGACGGGAGCACCGGGGAGCTGTTTTTT. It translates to CASSDGSTGELFF.

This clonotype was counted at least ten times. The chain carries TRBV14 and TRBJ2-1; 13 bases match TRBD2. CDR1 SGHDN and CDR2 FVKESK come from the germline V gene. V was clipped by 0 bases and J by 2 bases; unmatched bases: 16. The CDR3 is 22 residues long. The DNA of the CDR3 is TGTGCCAGCAGCCAAGATTGGGGCTTGGGACTAGCGGGACTCCTGACCTACAATGAGCAGTTCTTC. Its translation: CASSQDWGLGLAGLLTYNEQFF. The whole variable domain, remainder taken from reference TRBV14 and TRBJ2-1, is EAGVTQFPSHSVIEKGQTVTLRCDPISGHDNLYWYRRVMGKEIKFLLHFVKESKQDESGMPNNRFLAERTGGTYSTLKVQPAELEDSGVYFCASSQDWGLGLAGLLTYNEQFFGPGTRLTVL.

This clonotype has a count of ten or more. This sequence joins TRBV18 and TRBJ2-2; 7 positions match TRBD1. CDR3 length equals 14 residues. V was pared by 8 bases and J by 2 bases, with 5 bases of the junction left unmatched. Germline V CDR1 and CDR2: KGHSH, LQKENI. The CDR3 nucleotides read TGTGCCAGCACCGGGACAGACAACACCGGGGAGCTGTTTTTT. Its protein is CASTGTDNTGELFF.

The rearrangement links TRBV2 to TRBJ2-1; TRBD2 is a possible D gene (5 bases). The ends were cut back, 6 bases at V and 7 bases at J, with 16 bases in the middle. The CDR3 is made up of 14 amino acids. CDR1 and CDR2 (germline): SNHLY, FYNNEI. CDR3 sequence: CASSARTGWNEQFF. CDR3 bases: TGTGCCAGCAGCGCGAGGACGGGGTGGAATGAGCAGTTCTTC. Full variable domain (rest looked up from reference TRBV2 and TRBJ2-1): EPEVTQTPSHQVTQMGQEVILRCVPISNHLYFYWYRQILGQKVEFLVSFYNNEISEKSEIFDDQFSVERPDGSNFTLKIRSTKLEDSAMYFCASSARTGWNEQFFGPGTRLTVL.

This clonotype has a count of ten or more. CDR3 DNA sequence: TGTGCCAGCAGTTTTGGGGGTTTTAATTCACCCCTCCACTTT. It codes for CASSFGGFNSPLHF. The chain employs TRBV27 and TRBJ1-6; maybe TRBD1 (5 bases). CDR3 length equals 14 residues. V lost 3 bases and J lost 6, with 9 bases in between. The V gene's germline CDR1 is MNHEY and CDR2 SMNVEV (reference sequence).

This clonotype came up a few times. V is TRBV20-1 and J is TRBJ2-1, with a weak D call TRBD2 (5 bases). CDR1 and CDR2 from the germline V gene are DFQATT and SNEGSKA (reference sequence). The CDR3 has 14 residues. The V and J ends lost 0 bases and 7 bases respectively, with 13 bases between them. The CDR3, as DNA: TGCAGTGCTAGAGATCGCGGACTCTCGAATGAGCAGTTCTTC. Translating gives CSARDRGLSNEQFF.

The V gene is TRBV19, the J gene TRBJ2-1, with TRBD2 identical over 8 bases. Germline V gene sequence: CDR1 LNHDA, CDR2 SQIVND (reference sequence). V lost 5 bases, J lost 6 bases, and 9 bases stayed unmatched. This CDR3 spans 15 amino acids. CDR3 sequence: CASSWGTRVPNEQFF. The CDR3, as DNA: TGTGCCAGTAGTTGGGGGACTAGAGTTCCCAATGAGCAGTTCTTC.

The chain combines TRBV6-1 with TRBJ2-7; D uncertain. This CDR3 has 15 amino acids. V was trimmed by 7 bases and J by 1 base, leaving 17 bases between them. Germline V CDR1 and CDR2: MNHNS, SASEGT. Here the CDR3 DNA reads TGTGCCAGCAACCCCGGCATGCAGTCTTCCTACGAGCAGTACTTC. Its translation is CASNPGMQSSYEQYF.

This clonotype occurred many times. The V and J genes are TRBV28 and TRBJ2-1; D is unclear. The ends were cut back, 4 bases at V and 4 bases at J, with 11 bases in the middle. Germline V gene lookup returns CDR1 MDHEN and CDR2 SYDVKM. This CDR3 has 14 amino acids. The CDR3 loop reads CASSSRLRYNEQFF. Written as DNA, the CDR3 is TGTGCCAGCAGTTCTCGACTCCGGTACAATGAGCAGTTCTTC.

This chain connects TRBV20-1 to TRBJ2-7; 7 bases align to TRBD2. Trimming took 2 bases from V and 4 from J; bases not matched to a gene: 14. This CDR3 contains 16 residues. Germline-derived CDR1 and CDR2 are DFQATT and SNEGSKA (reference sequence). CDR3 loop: CSARSRENTLWYEQYF. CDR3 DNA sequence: TGCAGTGCTAGATCGCGGGAGAATACGCTCTGGTACGAGCAGTACTTC.

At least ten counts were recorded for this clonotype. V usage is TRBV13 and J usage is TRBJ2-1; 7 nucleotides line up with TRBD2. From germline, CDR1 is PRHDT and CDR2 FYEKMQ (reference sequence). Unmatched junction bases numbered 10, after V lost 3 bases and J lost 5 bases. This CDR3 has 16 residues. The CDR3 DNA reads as TGTGCCAGCAGCTTCTTAAGCGGGAAGATTAACAATGAGCAGTTCTTC. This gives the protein CASSFLSGKINNEQFF.

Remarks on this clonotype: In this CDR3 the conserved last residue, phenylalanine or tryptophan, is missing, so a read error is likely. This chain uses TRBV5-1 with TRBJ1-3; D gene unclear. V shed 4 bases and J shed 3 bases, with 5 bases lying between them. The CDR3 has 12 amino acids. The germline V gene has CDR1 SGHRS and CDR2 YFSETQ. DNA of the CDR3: TGCGCCAGCAGCCCAAGTGGAAACACCATATATTCT. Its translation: CASSPSGNTIYS.

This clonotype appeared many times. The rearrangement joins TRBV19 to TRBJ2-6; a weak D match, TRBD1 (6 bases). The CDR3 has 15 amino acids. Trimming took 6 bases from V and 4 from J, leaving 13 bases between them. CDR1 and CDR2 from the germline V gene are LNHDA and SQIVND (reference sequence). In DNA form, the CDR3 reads TGTGCCAGTAGGAAAACAGGGTCCGGGGCCAACGTCCTGACTTTC. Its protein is CASRKTGSGANVLTF.

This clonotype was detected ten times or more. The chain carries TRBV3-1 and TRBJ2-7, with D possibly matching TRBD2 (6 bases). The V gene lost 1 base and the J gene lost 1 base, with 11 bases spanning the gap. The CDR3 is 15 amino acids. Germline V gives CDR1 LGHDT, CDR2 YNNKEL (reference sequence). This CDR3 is CASSQVGGDSYEQYF. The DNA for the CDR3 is TGTGCCAGCAGCCAAGTGGGGGGAGATTCCTACGAGCAGTACTTC.

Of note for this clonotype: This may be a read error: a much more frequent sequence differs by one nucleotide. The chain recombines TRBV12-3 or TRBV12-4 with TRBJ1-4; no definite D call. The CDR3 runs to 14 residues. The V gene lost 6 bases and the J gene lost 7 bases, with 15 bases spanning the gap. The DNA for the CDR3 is TGTGCCAGCAGACCACACGGCCCGGTTGAAAAACTGTTTTTT. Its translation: CASRPHGPVEKLFF.

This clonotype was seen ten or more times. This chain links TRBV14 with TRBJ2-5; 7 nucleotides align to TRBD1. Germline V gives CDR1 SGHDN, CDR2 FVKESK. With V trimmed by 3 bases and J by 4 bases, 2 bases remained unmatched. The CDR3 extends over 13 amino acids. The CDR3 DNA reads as TGTGCCAGCAGCCATGACAGGGCAGAGACCCAGTACTTC. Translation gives CASSHDRAETQYF.

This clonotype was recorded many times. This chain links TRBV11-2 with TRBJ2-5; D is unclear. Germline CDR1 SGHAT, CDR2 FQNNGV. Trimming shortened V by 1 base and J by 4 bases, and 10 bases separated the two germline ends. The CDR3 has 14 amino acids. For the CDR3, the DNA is TGTGCCAGCAGCTTAGTGCTTTGGTCAGAGACCCAGTACTTC. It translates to CASSLVLWSETQYF. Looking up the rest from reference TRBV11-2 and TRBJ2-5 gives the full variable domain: EAGVAQSPRYKIIEKRQSVAFWCNPISGHATLYWYQQILGQGPKLLIQFQNNGVVDDSQLPKDRFSAERLKGVDSTLKIQPAKLEDSAVYLCASSLVLWSETQYFGPGTRLLVL.

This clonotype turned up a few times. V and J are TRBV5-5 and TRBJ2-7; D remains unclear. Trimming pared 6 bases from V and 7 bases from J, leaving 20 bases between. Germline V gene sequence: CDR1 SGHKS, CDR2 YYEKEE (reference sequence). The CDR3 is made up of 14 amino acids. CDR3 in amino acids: CASTSQLVSGEQYF. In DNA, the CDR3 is TGTGCCAGCACGTCACAGCTTGTCTCCGGGGAGCAGTACTTC.

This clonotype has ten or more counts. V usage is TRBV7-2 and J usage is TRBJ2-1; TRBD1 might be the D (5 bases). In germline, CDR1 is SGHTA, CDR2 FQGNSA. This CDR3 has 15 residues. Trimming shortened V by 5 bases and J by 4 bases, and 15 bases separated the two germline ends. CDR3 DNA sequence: TGTGCCAGCAGCCTAGGACAACCTACTTACAATGAGCAGTTCTTC. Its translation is CASSLGQPTYNEQFF.

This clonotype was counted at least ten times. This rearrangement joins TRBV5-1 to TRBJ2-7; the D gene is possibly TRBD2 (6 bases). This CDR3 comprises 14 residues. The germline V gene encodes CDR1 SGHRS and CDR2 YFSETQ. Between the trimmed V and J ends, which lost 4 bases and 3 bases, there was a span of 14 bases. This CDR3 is CASSPGAPRYEQYF. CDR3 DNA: TGCGCCAGCAGCCCGGGAGCCCCACGCTACGAGCAGTACTTC.

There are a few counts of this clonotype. CDR3 sequence: CASSIEGFYNEQFF. In DNA, the CDR3 is TGTGCCAGTAGTATAGAGGGGTTCTACAATGAGCAGTTCTTC. This rearrangement joins TRBV19 to TRBJ2-1; D not certain. Germline V gene sequence: CDR1 LNHDA, CDR2 SQIVND (reference sequence). The CDR3 is 14 amino acids. V lost 0 bases and J lost 3, with 6 bases in between.